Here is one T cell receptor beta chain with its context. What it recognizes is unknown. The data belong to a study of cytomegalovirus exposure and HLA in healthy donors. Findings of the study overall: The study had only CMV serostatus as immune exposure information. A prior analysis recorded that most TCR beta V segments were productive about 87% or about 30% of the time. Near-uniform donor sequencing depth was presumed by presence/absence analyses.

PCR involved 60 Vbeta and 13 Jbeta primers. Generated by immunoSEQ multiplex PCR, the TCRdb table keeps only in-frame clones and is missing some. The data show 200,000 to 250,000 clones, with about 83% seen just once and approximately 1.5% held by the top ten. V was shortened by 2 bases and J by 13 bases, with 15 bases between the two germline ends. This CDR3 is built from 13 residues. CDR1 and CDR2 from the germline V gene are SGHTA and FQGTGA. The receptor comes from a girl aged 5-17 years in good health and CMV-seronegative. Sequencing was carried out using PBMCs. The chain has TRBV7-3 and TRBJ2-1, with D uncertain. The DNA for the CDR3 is TGTGCCAGCAGCTTAGTACGGCAGGATACCCAGTTCTTC. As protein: CASSLVRQDTQFF.